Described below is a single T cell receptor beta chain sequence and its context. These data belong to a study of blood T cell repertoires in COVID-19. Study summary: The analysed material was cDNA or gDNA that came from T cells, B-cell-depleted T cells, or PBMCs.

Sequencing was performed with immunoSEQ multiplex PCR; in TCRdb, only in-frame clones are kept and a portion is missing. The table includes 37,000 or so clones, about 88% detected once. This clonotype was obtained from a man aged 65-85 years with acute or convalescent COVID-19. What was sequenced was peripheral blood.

CDR3 in amino acids: CASSAQGAGYNEQFF. In DNA, the CDR3 is TGTGCCAGCAGCGCTCAGGGGGCAGGGTACAATGAGCAGTTCTTC. The V gene is TRBV9, the J gene TRBJ2-1, with 8 bases fitting TRBD1. CDR1 is SGDLS and CDR2 is YYNGEE in the germline V gene. The V segment lost 3 bases and the J segment 4 bases; nucleotides outside the gene matches: 6. The CDR3 loop spans 15 amino acids.